This T cell receptor (beta chain) was sequenced for a study of PD-1 blockade in classical Hodgkin lymphoma (dated by TCRdb to about 2020). For the wider study: Nivolumab dosing was 3 mg/kg intravenously every 2 weeks, continuing until either disease progression or unacceptable toxicity. To define a peripheral blood immune signature of response to PD-1 blockade in classical Hodgkin lymphoma, the study combined TCR beta sequencing with CyTOF. What the work shows at the level of the full study, not this receptor alone: A significant rise by C4D1 was seen in CD4+ but not CD8+ TCR diversity (p=0.0027 vs p=0.16), with the rise being most apparent in complete responders (p=0.02). Lower diversity was observed in patients in whom nivolumab was started less than 1 year after ASCT, and these patients were excluded from later analyses so that confounding by immune reconstitution would be avoided. Only a single clinical trial cohort was studied, and what caused the repertoire differences, possibly disease activity or prior therapy, remained undefined. Trial patients achieving complete response had baseline diversity similar to newly diagnosed patients, whereas partial responders and progressors had significantly lower diversity. Baseline TCR diversity was reported to be lower in newly diagnosed patients than in healthy donors, and even lower in relapsed/refractory patients.

Genomic DNA was isolated using the Qiagen DNeasy kit from unsorted PBMCs as well as from negatively selected CD4+ and CD8+ fractions. Using primers that anneal to V and J segments, immunoSEQ multiplex PCR amplified the TCR beta CDR3 regions. A synthetic immune receptor repertoire was used to minimize amplification bias, and any remaining bias was removed computationally after sequencing. As for the original processing: Custom Python scripts were used to quantify repertoire diversity as the Shannon entropy index. Unsorted, CD4+ and CD8+ repertoires were analyzed separately, except for combined analyses in which CD4+ and CD8+ sequences were merged in silico. Clonal expansion was defined as a frequency increase of at least 2-fold after treatment compared with C1D1, and clones undetected at baseline were assigned a pseudocount of 0.5. Singleton clones were defined as clones with 0 or 1 copy at C1D1, and non-singleton clones were defined as clones with 2 or more copies. Clones expanded in unsorted samples were labelled as CD4+, CD8+ or unknown by matching protein sequences in sorted samples from the same patient. Wilcoxon tests were applied to paired samples to test diversity changes from C1D1 to C4D1. TCRdb took this table from immuneACCESS and kept in-frame rearrangements with V and J called. Such tables lack part of the clones; where checked against another copy, unresolved V genes explain under half of the gap, and the rest is unexplained. The DNA gave D and trimming, while V, J and clone size come from that table. The sample data list fewer than 8,000 clones, and around 73% of these were observed just once. The top ten hold 13% of the sample.

Trimming accounts for 2 bases at V and 5 bases at J, while the number of junction bases matched to no gene is 6. The CDR3 spans 16 residues, from the cysteine through the phenylalanine. Solely the CDR3 DNA is kept, with 48 bases framed from the first base. Concerning this clone itself: Its antigen is not yet known. There are no base qualities to consult, and no much larger clone falls within one base.

The time point tag for this specimen amounts to: cycle 4 day 1 (C4D1), after 6 weeks of nivolumab. Relapse after autologous stem cell transplantation had occurred in all trial patients, and cohorts A, B and C were distinguished by prior brentuximab vedotin exposure. A Miltenyi CD8+ T cell isolation kit was used for magnetic negative selection to purify CD8+ T cells from thawed PBMCs. The trial cohort was composed of 55 to 65 patients with relapsed/refractory classical Hodgkin lymphoma, for whom complete response, partial response or progressive disease was recorded as best overall response. Single-agent nivolumab was administered to trial patients in the multi-cohort phase II CheckMate 205 trial. An independent review committee assessed best overall response by applying the 2007 International Working Group response criteria. Trial PBMCs were obtained immediately prior to nivolumab initiation (C1D1) and on therapy at cycle 2 day 1 and cycle 4 day 1. After peripheral blood was drawn into 8 mL Vacutainer Cell Preparation Tubes, PBMCs were isolated by centrifugation and then cryopreserved. Purified CD4+ and CD8+ fractions were generated only in cases for which an additional PBMC sample was available. Magnetically labelled cells were removed on LS columns in a quadroMACS separator, and the flow-through was retained as the purified fraction.

Recombination linked TRBV23-1 to TRBJ2-5, with TRBD1 matching 12 junction bases. TRBV23-1 is annotated as an ORF whose role is uncertain. The origin of this receptor is a human donor with classical Hodgkin lymphoma. The starting material was CD8+ T cells from blood, obtained before the fourth cycle of nivolumab. The nucleotides are TGCGCCAGCAGTCAACAGGGACAGGGGGCCTTGGAGACCCAGTACTTC. This yields the protein CASSQQGQGALETQYF.